A single sample gave rise to the 14 T cell receptor beta chains below, sequenced in a study of identifying expanded T cells in peripheral blood. The repertoire was sequenced with immunoSEQ multiplex PCR; TCRdb's copy has only in-frame clones and lacks some. Of around 120,000 clones in the sample, 80% to 90% are singletons; the top ten hold approximately 8.9%. Sequencing was carried out using blood. The source of these receptors is a person between 18 and 75 years old in good health.

The gene calls are TRBV2 and TRBJ1-2; D may be TRBD1 (5 bases). The V gene lost 1 base and the J gene lost 4 bases, with 13 bases spanning the gap. Germline V gene sequence: CDR1 SNHLY, CDR2 FYNNEI. The CDR3 is 15 amino acids. CDR3 sequence reads: CASSEGGGWGYGYTF. The CDR3 bases are TGTGCCAGCAGTGAAGGCGGGGGATGGGGCTATGGCTACACCTTC. The whole variable domain, filled in from reference TRBV2 and TRBJ1-2, reads EPEVTQTPSHQVTQMGQEVILRCVPISNHLYFYWYRQILGQKVEFLVSFYNNEISEKSEIFDDQFSVERPDGSNFTLKIRSTKLEDSAMYFCASSEGGGWGYGYTFGSGTRLTVV.

The rearrangement joins TRBV6-1 to TRBJ1-2; D ambiguous. Trimming left V 6 bases short and J 1 base short, with 9 bases between. The CDR3 totals 13 residues. Germline CDR1 MNHNS, CDR2 SASEGT. CDR3 region: CASRASDNYGYTF. The CDR3 DNA is TGTGCCAGCAGGGCCTCAGATAACTATGGCTACACCTTC.

As DNA, the CDR3 is TGTGCCAGCTCAGTGACGGTCTACGAGCAGTACTTC. Protein product: CASSVTVYEQYF. The V gene is TRBV18, the J gene TRBJ2-7; no clear D gene. The V end was cut by 5 bases, the J end by 3 bases, with 8 bases between. The germline V gene encodes CDR1 KGHSH and CDR2 LQKENI. The CDR3 is 12 residues long.

The rearrangement links TRBV5-6 to TRBJ1-5; TRBD1 agrees at 8 bases. Germline trimming cut 4 bases from V and 4 bases from J; bases unmatched to any gene: 4. The germline V gene has CDR1 SGHDT and CDR2 YYEEEE. CDR3 length: 14 amino acids. CDR3 nucleotide sequence: TGTGCCAGCAGCAACAGGGGGATGAATCAGCCCCAGCATTTT. It codes for CASSNRGMNQPQHF.

The chain joins TRBV5-1 to TRBJ1-3; D gene uncertain. Germline V CDR1 and CDR2: SGHRS, YFSETQ. V was shortened by 0 bases and J by 2 bases, with 3 bases between the two germline ends. The CDR3 runs to 13 residues. The CDR3 bases are TGCGCCAGCAGCTTGGCAGCTGGAAACACCATATATTTT. It translates to CASSLAAGNTIYF.

The chain uses TRBV10-1 and TRBJ2-7, with 7 positions matching TRBD1. The CDR3 consists of 12 residues. Germline CDR1 reads WNHNN; CDR2 reads SYGVQD (reference sequence). Germline trimming cut 7 bases from V and 5 bases from J; bases unmatched to any gene: 5. This chain's CDR3 is CASTGDSNEQYF. The CDR3 region has the DNA TGCGCCAGCACCGGGGACAGTAACGAGCAGTACTTC.

J is TRBJ2-7 and V is TRBV5-6; TRBD1 matches 8 bases. The CDR3 runs to 13 residues. Germline V gene lookup returns CDR1 SGHDT and CDR2 YYEEEE. The trim removed 3 bases at V and 4 bases at J, leaving 3 bases unmatched. CDR3 nucleotide sequence: TGTGCCAGCAGCTCAAGACAGGGGTACGAGCAGTACTTC. Translating gives CASSSRQGYEQYF.

V gene TRBV11-2 combines with J gene TRBJ1-3; D call uncertain. The CDR3 has 17 residues. Trimming removed 0 bases at V and 0 bases at J, with 12 bases between. CDR1 is SGHAT and CDR2 is FQNNGV in the germline V gene. CDR3 sequence: CASSLDPDVDSGNTIYF. As DNA, the CDR3 is TGTGCCAGCAGCTTAGACCCAGACGTTGACTCTGGAAACACCATATATTTT.

This clone has only one observation. This chain joins TRBV27 and TRBJ1-5; 8 bases align to TRBD1. The CDR3 runs 14 residues. V shed 5 bases, J shed 3 bases, and the junction held 3 bases outside the gene matches. In germline, CDR1 is MNHEY, CDR2 SMNVEV (reference sequence). The CDR3 sequence is CASSVTGANQPQHF. CDR3 nucleotide sequence: TGTGCCAGCAGTGTGACAGGGGCCAATCAGCCCCAGCATTTT.

The CDR3 reads CASILDLGGEKLFF. The CDR3 coding sequence is TGTGCCAGCATACTCGACCTCGGGGGGGAAAAACTGTTTTTT. The genes are TRBV6-6 and TRBJ1-4; maybe TRBD1 (5 bases). Trimming cost V 7 bases and J 8 bases, with 17 bases left between them. Germline CDR1 and CDR2: MNHNY and SVGAGI (reference sequence). This CDR3 is built from 14 residues.

CDR3 nucleotide sequence: TGTGCCAGCAGTTACCAACTTAGGGGAGCCTACAATGAGCAGTTCTTC. Its translation: CASSYQLRGAYNEQFF. V usage is TRBV6-5 and J usage is TRBJ2-1; D assignment may be TRBD1 or TRBD2 (5 bases each). V lost 2 bases, J lost 2 bases, and 13 bases lay in between. CDR1 and CDR2 from the germline V gene are MNHEY and SVGAGI. The CDR3 spans 16 residues.

This clone was detected once. The rearrangement uses TRBV6-1 and TRBJ1-2; tentative D call: TRBD1 (5 bases). Trimming stripped 2 bases from V and 8 bases from J, with 12 bases between. The germline V gene has CDR1 MNHNS and CDR2 SASEGT. The CDR3 contains 13 residues. This CDR3 reads CASSETGLGGYTF. CDR3 nucleotides: TGTGCCAGCAGTGAAACAGGACTGGGGGGCTACACCTTC.

V usage is TRBV21-1 and J usage is TRBJ2-5; TRBD2, the table's D call, was not compared with the DNA. TRBV21-1 is a recognized pseudogene. There are 15 residues in the CDR3. The CDR3 loop reads CASSALAGGEETQYF. The DNA of the CDR3 is TGTGCCAGCAGCGCACTAGCAGGTGGGGAAGAGACCCAGTACTTC.

The V and J genes are TRBV5-8 and TRBJ1-1; D might be TRBD1 (5 bases). V lost 0 bases to trimming and J lost 8 bases, with 11 bases between them. The CDR3 is 13 residues long. Looked up from germline, CDR1 is SGHTS and CDR2 is YDEGEE. The DNA of the CDR3 is TGTGCCAGCAGCTTGGCGGCAGGGAGGGAAGCTTTCTTT. It encodes CASSLAAGREAFF.